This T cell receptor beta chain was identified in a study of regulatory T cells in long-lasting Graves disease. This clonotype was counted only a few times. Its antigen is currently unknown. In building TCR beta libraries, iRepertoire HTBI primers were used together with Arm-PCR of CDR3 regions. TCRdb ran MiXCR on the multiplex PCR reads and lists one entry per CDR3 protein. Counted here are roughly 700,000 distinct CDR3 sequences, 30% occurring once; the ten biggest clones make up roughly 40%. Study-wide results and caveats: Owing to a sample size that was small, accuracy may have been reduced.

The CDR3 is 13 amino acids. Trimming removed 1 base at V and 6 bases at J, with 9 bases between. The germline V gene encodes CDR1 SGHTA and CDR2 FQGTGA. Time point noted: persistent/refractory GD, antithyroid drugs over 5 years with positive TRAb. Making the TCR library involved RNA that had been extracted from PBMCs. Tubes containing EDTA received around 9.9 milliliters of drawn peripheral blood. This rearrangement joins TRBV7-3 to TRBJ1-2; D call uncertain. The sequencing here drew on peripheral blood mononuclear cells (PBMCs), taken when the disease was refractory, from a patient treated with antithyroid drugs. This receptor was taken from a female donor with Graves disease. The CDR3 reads CASSLNAGDGYTF. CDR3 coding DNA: TGTGCCAGCAGCTTAAATGCCGGGGATGGCTACACCTTC.